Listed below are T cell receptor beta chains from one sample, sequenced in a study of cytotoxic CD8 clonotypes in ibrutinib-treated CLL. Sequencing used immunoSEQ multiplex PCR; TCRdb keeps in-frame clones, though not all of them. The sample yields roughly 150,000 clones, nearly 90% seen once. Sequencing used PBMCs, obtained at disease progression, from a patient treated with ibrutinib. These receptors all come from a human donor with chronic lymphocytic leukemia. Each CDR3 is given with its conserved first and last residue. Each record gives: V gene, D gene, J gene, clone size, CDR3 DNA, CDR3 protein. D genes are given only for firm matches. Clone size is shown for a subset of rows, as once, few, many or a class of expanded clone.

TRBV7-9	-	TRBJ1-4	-	TGTGCCAGCAGCCCGAGTCGGCTCTGGGGTGAAAAACTGTTTTTT	CASSPSRLWGEKLFF
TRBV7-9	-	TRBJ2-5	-	TGTGCCAGCAGCCCCTGGACAGACCAAGAGACCCAGTACTTC	CASSPWTDQETQYF
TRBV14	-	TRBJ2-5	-	TGTGCCAGCAGCCAAGTCGAGGGGTTTAGGCAAGAGACCCAGTACTTC	CASSQVEGFRQETQYF
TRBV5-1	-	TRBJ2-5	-	TGCGCCAGCAGCTCCGGGGTCCGGGAGACCCAGTACTTC	CASSSGVRETQYF
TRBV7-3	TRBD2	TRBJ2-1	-	TGTGCCAGCAGCCCCCGGGGGGGGTCCCACAATGAGCAGTTCTTC	CASSPRGGSHNEQFF
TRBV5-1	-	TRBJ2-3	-	TGCGCCAGCAGCGGGGGGCAAGGAGGCACAGATACGCAGTATTTT	CASSGGQGGTDTQYF
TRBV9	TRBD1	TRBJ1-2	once	TGTGCCAGCAGCCCAAGGACAGGGGGCGGAAACTATGGCTACACCTTC	CASSPRTGGGNYGYTF
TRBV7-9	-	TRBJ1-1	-	TGTGCCAGCAGCCCAGGGGCTGAAGCTTTCTTT	CASSPGAEAFF
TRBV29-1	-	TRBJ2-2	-	TGCAGCGTTTCCAGGGAGACCGGGGAGCTGTTTTTT	CSVSRETGELFF
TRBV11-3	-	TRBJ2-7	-	TGTGCCAGCAGCTCCGACAAGAACTACGAGCAGTACTTC	CASSSDKNYEQYF
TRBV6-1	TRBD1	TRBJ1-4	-	TGTGCCACCAACCGAGAAAGGGACAGCGAAAAACTGTTTTTT	CATNRERDSEKLFF
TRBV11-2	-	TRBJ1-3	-	TGTGCCAGCAGCTTAGAGTGGAGGGCTGGAAACACCATATATTTT	CASSLEWRAGNTIYF
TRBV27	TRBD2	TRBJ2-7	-	TGTGCCAGCAGTCCAGGACTAGCGGGAGGCGAGCAGTACTTC	CASSPGLAGGEQYF
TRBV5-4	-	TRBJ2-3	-	TGTGCCAGCAGCTTGGTTTCATTGGTCGCAGATACGCAGTATTTT	CASSLVSLVADTQYF
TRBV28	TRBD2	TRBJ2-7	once	TGTGCCAGCAGTTTGACTAGCGGAAGCTCCTACGAGCAGTACTTC	CASSLTSGSSYEQYF
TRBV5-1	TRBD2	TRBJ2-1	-	TGCGCCAGCAGCTCTACGAGCGGGAGTGGTGGCTACAATGAGCAGTTCTTC	CASSSTSGSGGYNEQFF
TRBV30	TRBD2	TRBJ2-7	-	TGTGCCTGGAGTGTACAGAGGGAGGGCGAGCAGTACTTC	CAWSVQREGEQYF
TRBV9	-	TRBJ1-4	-	TGTGCCAGCAGCGAACGACAGGCCTTTAATGAAAAACTGTTTTTT	CASSERQAFNEKLFF
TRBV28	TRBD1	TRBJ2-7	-	TGTGCCAGCAGTTTTAGGGGGACAGGCTACGAGCAGTACTTC	CASSFRGTGYEQYF
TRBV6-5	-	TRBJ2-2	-	TGTGCCAGCAGTTACGGAGGCACCGGGGAGCTGTTTTTT	CASSYGGTGELFF
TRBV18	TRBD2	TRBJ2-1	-	TGTGCCAGCTCACCAACTAGCGGGAGGGCCTTCCTGTCGAATGAGCAGTTCTTC	CASSPTSGRAFLSNEQFF
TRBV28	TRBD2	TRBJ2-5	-	TGTGCCATCGGGGGGGGTAGCGGGAGCCAAGAGACCCAGTACTTC	CAIGGGSGSQETQYF
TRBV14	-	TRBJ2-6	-	TGTGCCAGCAGCCAAGCAACAGGGATCGCGAGGTCTGGGGCCAACGTCCTGACTTTC	CASSQATGIARSGANVLTF
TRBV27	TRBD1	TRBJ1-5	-	TGTGCCAGCAGTCCATCTGCGACAGGGGCGCTAAGCAATCAGCCCCAGCATTTT	CASSPSATGALSNQPQHF
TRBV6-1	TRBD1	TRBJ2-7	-	TGTGCCAGCAGTGAAGGGACAGGGGTGGGCTACGAGCAGTACTTC	CASSEGTGVGYEQYF
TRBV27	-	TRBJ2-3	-	TGTGCCAGCAGTTTTTCCGGGAGCGGGGATACGCAGTATTTT	CASSFSGSGDTQYF
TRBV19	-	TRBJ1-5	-	TGTGCCAGTAGGACAGACAGTTATAGCAATCAGCCCCAGCATTTT	CASRTDSYSNQPQHF
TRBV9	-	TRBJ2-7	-	TGTGCCAGCAGCGTGTCAGGTTCCGGGACGCAGTACTTC	CASSVSGSGTQYF
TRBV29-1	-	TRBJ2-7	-	TGCAGCGTTGATGACGGGACCTACGAGCAGTACTTC	CSVDDGTYEQYF
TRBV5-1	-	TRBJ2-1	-	TGCGCCAGCAGCTTGGGAAGTCCGAGCCGATCCTACAATGAGCAGTTCTTC	CASSLGSPSRSYNEQFF
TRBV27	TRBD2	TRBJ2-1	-	TGTGCCAGCAGTTTATTAGTCGGGCTAGCGGGAGTGGGGCCCGTGTATAATGGGCAGTTCTTC	CASSLLVGLAGVGPVYNGQFF
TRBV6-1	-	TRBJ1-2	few	TGTGCCAGCAGTGAGTGGCAGGGTTACCGCTACACCTTC	CASSEWQGYRYTF
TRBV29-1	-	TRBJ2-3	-	TGCAGCGTTGACGTACGTTCGGGCACAGATACGCAGTATTTT	CSVDVRSGTDTQYF
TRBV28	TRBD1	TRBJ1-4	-	TGTGCCACCATACCCCGACAGGGAACCTTTGAAAAACTGTTTTTT	CATIPRQGTFEKLFF
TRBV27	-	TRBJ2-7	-	TGTGCCAGCAGTTTATCGTTCCAGGTCTCCTACGAGCAGTACTTC	CASSLSFQVSYEQYF
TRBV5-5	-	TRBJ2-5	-	TGTGCCAGCAGCTTTCCCCTCGGAGGGCAAGAGACCCAGTACTTC	CASSFPLGGQETQYF
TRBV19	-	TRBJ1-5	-	TGTGCCAGTAGTAGAACCCGGGACGGGGATCAGCCCCAGCATTTT	CASSRTRDGDQPQHF
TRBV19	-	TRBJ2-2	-	TGTGCCAGCGCCACCTCTCCCATGGGCCACGGGGAGCTGTTTTTT	CASATSPMGHGELFF
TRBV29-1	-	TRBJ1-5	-	TGCAGCGTTGAAGAGGCAGTGGGTCAGCCCCAGCATTTT	CSVEEAVGQPQHF
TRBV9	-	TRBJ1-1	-	TGTGCCAGCAGCGACTGGCCAGGGGCTGAAGCTTTCTTT	CASSDWPGAEAFF
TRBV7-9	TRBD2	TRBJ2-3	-	TGTGCCAGCAGCTCTAGCGGGGTGGGAGATACGCAGTATTTT	CASSSSGVGDTQYF
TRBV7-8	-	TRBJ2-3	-	TGTGCCAGCAGCTTAGATCGGCAGCCCACAGATACGCAGTATTTT	CASSLDRQPTDTQYF
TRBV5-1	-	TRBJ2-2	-	TGCGCCAGCAGCTTGGAAGGGACCGGGGAGCTGTTTTTT	CASSLEGTGELFF
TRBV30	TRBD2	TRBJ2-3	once	TGTGCCTGGAGTGCAAGGTCCTACGGCGGGAGGGATACGCAGTATTTT	CAWSARSYGGRDTQYF
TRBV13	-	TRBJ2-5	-	TGTGCCAGCAGCTTAGGACTAGTTCCAGAGACCCAGTACTTC	CASSLGLVPETQYF
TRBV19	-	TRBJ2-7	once	TGTGCCACCACCCGGGACGGATTCTACGAGCAGTACTTC	CATTRDGFYEQYF
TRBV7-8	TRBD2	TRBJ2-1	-	TGTGCCAGCAGTGTCGGCGGGAGGCCCTTCTACAATGAGCAGTTCTTC	CASSVGGRPFYNEQFF
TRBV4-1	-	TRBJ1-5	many	TGCGCCAGCAGCCAAGACGGAGCAGGAAACAATCAGCCCCAGCATTTT	CASSQDGAGNNQPQHF